These T cell receptor beta chains were read from a single sample in a study of blood T cell repertoires in COVID-19. The method was immunoSEQ multiplex PCR; TCRdb's version includes in-frame clones alone and lacks a portion of them. The sample records around 300,000 clones, around 90% being singletons. Sequencing was carried out using PBMCs or T cells enriched from blood (not recorded which). These receptors all stem from a woman between 18 and 30 years old with acute COVID-19. Each CDR3 is given with its conserved first and last residue. The D gene is left open where the match is weak. Not every row has a clone size; where given, it reads once, few, many or a size class.

j_call d_call clone_size v_call cdr3_aa cdr3_nt
TRBJ2-1 TRBD2 NA TRBV4-1 CASSHLSGIGSGEQFF TGCGCCAGCAGCCATCTAAGCGGGATTGGAAGCGGTGAGCAGTTCTTC
TRBJ1-3 NA NA TRBV19 CASSPPRQSSSGNTIYF TGTGCCAGTAGTCCCCCGCGGCAGTCGAGCTCTGGAAACACCATATATTTT
TRBJ2-7 NA few TRBV11-3 CASSLGSYEQYF TGTGCCAGCAGCCTGGGGAGCTACGAGCAGTACTTC
TRBJ2-2 NA NA TRBV6-1 CASSEQENTGELFF TGTGCCAGCAGTGAACAGGAAAACACCGGGGAGCTGTTTTTT
TRBJ1-1 TRBD1 NA TRBV18 CASSPQGQAKHREAFF TGTGCCAGCTCACCACAGGGACAGGCAAAGCATCGTGAAGCTTTCTTT
TRBJ2-1 NA NA TRBV5-1 CASSPRTVGFRNEQFF TGCGCCAGCAGCCCTCGGACAGTAGGGTTTAGAAATGAGCAGTTCTTC
TRBJ1-1 TRBD1 NA TRBV24-1 CATSTTGGSHTEAFF TGTGCCACCAGTACGACAGGGGGCTCGCACACTGAAGCTTTCTTT
TRBJ2-7 TRBD2 NA TRBV28 CASSYPSGSSYEQYF TGTGCCAGCAGCTACCCTAGCGGGAGCTCCTACGAGCAGTACTTC
TRBJ1-3 NA NA TRBV4-2 CASSQQPGGLSGNTIYF TGTGCCAGCAGCCAACAACCGGGGGGTCTCTCTGGAAACACCATATATTTT
TRBJ2-1 NA NA TRBV28 CASSLYTYNEQFF TGTGCCAGCAGTTTATACACCTACAATGAGCAGTTCTTC
TRBJ1-3 NA NA TRBV7-6 CASSFGQRSSGNTIYF TGTGCCAGCAGCTTTGGACAGCGAAGCTCTGGAAACACCATATATTTT
TRBJ1-6 NA NA TRBV3-1/TRBV3-2 CASSQDLRKGYRNSPLHF TGTGCCAGCAGCCAAGATCTAAGGAAGGGTTACAGGAATTCACCCCTCCACTTT
TRBJ2-7 NA NA TRBV18 CASSPPRSQAYEQYF TGTGCCAGCTCCCCCCCACGATCCCAGGCCTACGAGCAGTACTTC
TRBJ2-1 TRBD2 NA TRBV9 CASSATSGSVEQFF TGTGCCAGCAGCGCTACTAGCGGGAGTGTGGAGCAGTTCTTC
TRBJ2-2 NA NA TRBV15 CATSRSAGAYGELFF TGTGCCACCAGCAGATCGGCAGGGGCATACGGGGAGCTGTTTTTT
TRBJ2-1 NA NA TRBV19 CASSPAGIGSYNEQFF TGTGCCAGTAGTCCGGCCGGGATTGGGTCCTACAATGAGCAGTTCTTC
TRBJ2-2 TRBD1 NA TRBV7-9 CASRSTGTATGELFF TGTGCCAGCAGGTCAACCGGGACAGCCACCGGGGAGCTGTTTTTT